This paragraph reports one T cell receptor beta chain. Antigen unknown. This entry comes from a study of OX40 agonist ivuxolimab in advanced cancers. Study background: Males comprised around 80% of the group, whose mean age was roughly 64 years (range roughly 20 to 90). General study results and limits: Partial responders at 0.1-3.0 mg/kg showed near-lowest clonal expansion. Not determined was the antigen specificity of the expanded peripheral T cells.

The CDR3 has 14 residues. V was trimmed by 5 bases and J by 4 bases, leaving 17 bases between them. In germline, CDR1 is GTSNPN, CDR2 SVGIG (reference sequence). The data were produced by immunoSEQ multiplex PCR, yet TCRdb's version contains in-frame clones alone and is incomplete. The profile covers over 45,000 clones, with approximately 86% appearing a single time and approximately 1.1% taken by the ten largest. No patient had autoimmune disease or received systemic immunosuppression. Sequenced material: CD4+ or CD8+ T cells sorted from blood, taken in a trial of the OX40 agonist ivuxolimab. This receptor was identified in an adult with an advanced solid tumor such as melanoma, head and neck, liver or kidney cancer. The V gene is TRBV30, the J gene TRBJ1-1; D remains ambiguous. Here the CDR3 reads CAWWSRGMRTEAFF. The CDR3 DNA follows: TGTGCCTGGTGGTCGAGAGGGATGCGCACTGAAGCTTTCTTT.